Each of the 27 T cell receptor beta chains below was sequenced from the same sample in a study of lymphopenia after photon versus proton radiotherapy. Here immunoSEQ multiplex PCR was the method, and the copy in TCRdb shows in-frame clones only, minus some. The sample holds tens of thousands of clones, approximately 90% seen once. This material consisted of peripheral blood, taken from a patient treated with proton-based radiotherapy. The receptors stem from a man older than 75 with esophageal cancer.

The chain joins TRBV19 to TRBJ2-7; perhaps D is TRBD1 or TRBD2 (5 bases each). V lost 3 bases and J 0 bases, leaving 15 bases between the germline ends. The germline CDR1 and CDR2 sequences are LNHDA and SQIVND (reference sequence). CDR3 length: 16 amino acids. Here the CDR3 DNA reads TGTGCCAGTAGTATCGCCGGGACGGTGAGCTCCTACGAGCAGTACTTC. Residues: CASSIAGTVSSYEQYF.

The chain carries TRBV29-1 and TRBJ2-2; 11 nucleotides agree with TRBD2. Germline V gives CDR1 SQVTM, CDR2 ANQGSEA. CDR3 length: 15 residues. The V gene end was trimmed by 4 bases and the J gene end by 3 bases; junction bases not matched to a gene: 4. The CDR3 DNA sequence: TGCAGCGTTGGAGGGACTAGCGGTGACACCGGGGAGCTGTTTTTT. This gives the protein CSVGGTSGDTGELFF.

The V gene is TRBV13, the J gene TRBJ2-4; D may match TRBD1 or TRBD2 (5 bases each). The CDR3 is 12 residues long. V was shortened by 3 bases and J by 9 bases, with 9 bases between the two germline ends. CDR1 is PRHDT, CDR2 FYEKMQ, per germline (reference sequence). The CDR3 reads CASSFREFIQYF. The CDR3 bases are TGTGCCAGCAGCTTCAGGGAGTTCATTCAGTACTTC. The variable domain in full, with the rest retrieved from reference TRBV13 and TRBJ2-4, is AAGVIQSPRHLIKEKRETATLKCYPIPRHDTVYWYQQGPGQDPQFLISFYEKMQSDKGSIPDRFSAQQFSDYHSELNMSSLELGDSALYFCASSFREFIQYFGAGTRLSVL.

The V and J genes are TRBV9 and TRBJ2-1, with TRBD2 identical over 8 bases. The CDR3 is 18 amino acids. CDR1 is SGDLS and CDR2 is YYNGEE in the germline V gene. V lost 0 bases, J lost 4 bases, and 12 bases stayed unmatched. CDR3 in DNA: TGTGCCAGCAGCGTAGGAAGGGTGGGGACTAGAGGGTACAATGAGCAGTTCTTC. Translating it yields CASSVGRVGTRGYNEQFF.

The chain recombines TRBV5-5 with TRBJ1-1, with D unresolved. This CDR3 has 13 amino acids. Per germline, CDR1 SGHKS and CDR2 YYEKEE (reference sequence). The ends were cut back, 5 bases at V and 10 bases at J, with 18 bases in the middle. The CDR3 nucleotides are TGTGCCAGCAGTTCCGGGCTCTTTTCGGTAGCTTTCTTT. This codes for CASSSGLFSVAFF.

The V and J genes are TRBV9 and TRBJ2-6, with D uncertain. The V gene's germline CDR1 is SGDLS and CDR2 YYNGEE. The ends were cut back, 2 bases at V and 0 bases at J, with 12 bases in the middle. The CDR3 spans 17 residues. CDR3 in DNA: TGTGCCAGCAGCGTTCAAGTCGACAACTCTGGGGCCAACGTCCTGACTTTC. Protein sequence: CASSVQVDNSGANVLTF.

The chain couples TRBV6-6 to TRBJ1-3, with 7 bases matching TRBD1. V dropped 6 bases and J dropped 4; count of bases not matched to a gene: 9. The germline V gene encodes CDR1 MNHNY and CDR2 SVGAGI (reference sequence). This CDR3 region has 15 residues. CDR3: CASSGGTVEGNTIYF. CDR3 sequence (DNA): TGTGCCAGCAGCGGCGGGACAGTCGAAGGAAACACCATATATTTT.

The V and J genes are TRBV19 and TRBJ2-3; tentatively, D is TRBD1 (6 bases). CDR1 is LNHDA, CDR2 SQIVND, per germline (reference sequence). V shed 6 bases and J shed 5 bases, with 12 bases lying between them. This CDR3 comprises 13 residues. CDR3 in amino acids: CASRGAGEDTQYF. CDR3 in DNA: TGTGCCAGTAGGGGAGCAGGGGAAGATACGCAGTATTTT.

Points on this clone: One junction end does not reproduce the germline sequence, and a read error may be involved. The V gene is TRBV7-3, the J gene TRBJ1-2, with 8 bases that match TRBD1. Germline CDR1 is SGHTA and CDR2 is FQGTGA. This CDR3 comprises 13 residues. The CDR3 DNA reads TGTGCCAGCAGCGTAACCCGGGACAGGAAGAAGGCATTC. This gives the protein CASSVTRDRKKAF.

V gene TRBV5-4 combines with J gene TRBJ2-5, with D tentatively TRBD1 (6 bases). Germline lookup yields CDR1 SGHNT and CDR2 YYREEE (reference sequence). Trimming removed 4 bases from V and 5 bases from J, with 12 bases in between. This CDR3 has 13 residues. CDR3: CASSGGRRETQYF. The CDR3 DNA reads TGTGCCAGCAGCGGGGGCCGTCGGGAGACCCAGTACTTC.

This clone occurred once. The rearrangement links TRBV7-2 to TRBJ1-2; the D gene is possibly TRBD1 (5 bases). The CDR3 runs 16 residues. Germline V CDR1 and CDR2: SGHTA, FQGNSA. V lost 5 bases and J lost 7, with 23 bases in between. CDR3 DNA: TGTGCCAGCAGCCGGAACTTGGGGCTCTCTGTAAGTGGCTACACCTTC. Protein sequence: CASSRNLGLSVSGYTF. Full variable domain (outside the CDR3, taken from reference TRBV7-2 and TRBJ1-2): GAGVSQSPSNKVTEKGKDVELRCDPISGHTALYWYRQSLGQGLEFLIYFQGNSAPDKSGLPSDRFSAERTGGSVSTLTIQRTQQEDSAVYLCASSRNLGLSVSGYTFGSGTRLTVV.

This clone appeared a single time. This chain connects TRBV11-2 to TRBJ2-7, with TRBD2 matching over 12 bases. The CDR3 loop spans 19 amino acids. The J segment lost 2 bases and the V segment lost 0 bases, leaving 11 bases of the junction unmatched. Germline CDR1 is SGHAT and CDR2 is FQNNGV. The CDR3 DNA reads TGTGCCAGCAGCTTAGAACTAGCGGGAGGCCGGGGTGTCCCCTACGAGCAGTACTTC. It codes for CASSLELAGGRGVPYEQYF.

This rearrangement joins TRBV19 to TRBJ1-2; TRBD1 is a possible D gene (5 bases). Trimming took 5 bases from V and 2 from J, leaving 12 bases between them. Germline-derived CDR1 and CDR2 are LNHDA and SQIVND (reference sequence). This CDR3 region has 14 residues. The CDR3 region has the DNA TGTGCCAGTAGTTTAGGCGGGACGAACTATGGCTACACCTTC. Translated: CASSLGGTNYGYTF.

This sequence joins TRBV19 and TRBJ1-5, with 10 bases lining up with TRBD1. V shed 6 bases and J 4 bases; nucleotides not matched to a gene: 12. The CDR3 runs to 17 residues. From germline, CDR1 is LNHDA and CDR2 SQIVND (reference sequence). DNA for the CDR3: TGTGCCAGTAGGAGACAGGACAGGGGGTCCGTGAATCAGCCCCAGCATTTT. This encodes CASRRQDRGSVNQPQHF.

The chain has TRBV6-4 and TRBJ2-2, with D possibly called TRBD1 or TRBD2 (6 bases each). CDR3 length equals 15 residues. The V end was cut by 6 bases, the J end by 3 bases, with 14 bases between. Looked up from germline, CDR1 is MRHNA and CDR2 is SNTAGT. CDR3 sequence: CASSALGGYTGELFF. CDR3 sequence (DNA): TGTGCCAGCAGCGCTCTCGGGGGCTACACCGGGGAGCTGTTTTTT.

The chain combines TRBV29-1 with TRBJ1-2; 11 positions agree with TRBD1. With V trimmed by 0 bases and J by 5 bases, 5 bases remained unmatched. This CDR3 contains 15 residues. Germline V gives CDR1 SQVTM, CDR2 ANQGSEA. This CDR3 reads CSVEESGTGGYGYTF. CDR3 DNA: TGCAGCGTTGAAGAATCGGGGACAGGGGGGTATGGCTACACCTTC.

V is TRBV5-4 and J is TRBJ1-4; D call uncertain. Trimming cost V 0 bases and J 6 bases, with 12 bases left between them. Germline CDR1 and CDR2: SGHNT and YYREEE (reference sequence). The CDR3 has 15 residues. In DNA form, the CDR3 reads TGTGCCAGCAGCTTGGATTTGGGCAGTGATGAAAAACTGTTTTTT. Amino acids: CASSLDLGSDEKLFF. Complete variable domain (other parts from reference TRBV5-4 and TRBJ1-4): ETGVTQSPTHLIKTRGQQVTLRCSSQSGHNTVSWYQQALGQGPQFIFQYYREEENGRGNFPPRFSGLQFPNYSSELNVNALELDDSALYLCASSLDLGSDEKLFFGSGTQLSVL.

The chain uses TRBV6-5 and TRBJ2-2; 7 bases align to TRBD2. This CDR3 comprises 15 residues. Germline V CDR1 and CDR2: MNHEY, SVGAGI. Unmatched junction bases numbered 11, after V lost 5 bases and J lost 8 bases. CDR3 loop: CASSIKGGRGGELFF. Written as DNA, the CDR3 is TGTGCCAGCAGTATTAAGGGCGGGAGAGGGGGGGAGCTGTTTTTT.

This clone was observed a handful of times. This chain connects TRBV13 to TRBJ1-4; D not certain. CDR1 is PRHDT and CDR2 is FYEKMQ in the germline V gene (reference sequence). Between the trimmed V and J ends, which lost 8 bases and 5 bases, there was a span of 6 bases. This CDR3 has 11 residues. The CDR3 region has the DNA TGTGCCAGCGGGGAGAATGAAAAACTGTTTTTT. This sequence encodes CASGENEKLFF.

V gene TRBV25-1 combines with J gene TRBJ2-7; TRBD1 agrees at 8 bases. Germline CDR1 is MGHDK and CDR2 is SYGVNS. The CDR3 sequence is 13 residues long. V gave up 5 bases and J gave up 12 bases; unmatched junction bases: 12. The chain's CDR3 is CASSPTGDRVLYF. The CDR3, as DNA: TGTGCCAGCAGTCCGACAGGGGATCGAGTTCTGTACTTC.

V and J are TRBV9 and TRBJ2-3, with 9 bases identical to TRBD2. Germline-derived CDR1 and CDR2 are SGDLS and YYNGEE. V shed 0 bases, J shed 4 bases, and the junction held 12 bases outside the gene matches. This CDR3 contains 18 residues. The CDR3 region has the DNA TGTGCCAGCAGCGTAGATATCCGAAGGCGGGGGGGCGCAGATACGCAGTATTTT. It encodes CASSVDIRRRGGADTQYF. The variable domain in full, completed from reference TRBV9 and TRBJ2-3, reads DSGVTQTPKHLITATGQRVTLRCSPRSGDLSVYWYQQSLDQGLQFLIQYYNGEERAKGNILERFSAQQFPDLHSELNLSSLELGDSALYFCASSVDIRRRGGADTQYFGPGTRLTVL.

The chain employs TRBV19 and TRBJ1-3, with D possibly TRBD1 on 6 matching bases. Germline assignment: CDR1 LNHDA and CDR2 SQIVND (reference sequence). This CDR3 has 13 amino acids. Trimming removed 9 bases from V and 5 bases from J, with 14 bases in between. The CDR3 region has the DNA TGTGCCAGCCAAAGGGACACCAGAAACACCATATATTTT. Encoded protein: CASQRDTRNTIYF.

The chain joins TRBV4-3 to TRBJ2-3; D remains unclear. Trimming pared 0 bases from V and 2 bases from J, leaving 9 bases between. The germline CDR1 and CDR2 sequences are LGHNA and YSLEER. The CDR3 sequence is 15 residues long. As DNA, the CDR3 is TGCGCCAGCAGCCAAGAAGGTGCGATCACAGATACGCAGTATTTT. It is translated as CASSQEGAITDTQYF.

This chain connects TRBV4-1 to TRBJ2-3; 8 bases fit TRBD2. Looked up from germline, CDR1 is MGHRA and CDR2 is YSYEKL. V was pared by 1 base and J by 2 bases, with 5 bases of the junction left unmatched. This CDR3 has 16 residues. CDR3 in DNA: TGCGCCAGCAGCCAAGGAGCTAGCGGGTACACAGATACGCAGTATTTT. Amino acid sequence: CASSQGASGYTDTQYF.

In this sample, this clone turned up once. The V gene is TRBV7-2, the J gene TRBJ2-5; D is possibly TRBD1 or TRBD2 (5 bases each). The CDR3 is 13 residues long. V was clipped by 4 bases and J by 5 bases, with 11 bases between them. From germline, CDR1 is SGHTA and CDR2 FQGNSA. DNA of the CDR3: TGTGCCAGCAGCTACCTTTGGGGGGAGACCCAGTACTTC. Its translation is CASSYLWGETQYF.

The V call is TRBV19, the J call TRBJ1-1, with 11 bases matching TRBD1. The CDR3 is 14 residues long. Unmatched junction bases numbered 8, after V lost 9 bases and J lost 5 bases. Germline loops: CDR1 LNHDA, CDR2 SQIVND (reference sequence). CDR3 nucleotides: TGTGCCAGCGGACAGGGGGCGTTTTGGACTGAAGCTTTCTTT. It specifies CASGQGAFWTEAFF.

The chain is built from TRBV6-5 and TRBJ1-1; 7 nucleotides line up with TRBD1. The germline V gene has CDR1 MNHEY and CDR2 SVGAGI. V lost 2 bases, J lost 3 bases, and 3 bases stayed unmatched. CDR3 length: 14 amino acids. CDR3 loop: CASSYSQGDTEAFF. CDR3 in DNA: TGTGCCAGCAGTTACAGTCAGGGGGACACTGAAGCTTTCTTT.